This T cell receptor beta chain is from a study of identical twins. Study-wide points: Cord blood beta clonotypes present at high abundance carried fewer insertions; no such pattern appeared in memory repertoires.

CDR1 is DFQATT, CDR2 SNEGSKA, per germline (reference sequence). The CDR3 totals 14 residues. V lost 1 base and J lost 6, with 15 bases in between. Via MiXCR, TCRdb re-called the 5' RACE reads, giving one row per CDR3 protein. The table has about 890,000 distinct CDR3 sequences, over 9% seen once. In regard to this clonotype: Antigen unknown.

This sample was shared with a second study, whose subject was yellow fever vaccine responses in identical twins. That investigation notes: As reported, the vaccine T cell response of twins seemed partly convergent and partly personalized.

The chain uses TRBV20-1 and TRBJ1-1; TRBD1 might be the D (5 bases). This clonotype was obtained from a woman aged 18 to 35 in good health. The sample consisted of PBMCs. The CDR3 loop is CSARVRQGKAEAFF. The CDR3 coding sequence is TGCAGTGCTAGAGTTAGGCAGGGCAAAGCTGAAGCTTTCTTT.